This is a list of T cell receptor beta chains from one sample in a study of T cells in Graves' hyperthyroidism and ophthalmopathy. TCRdb independently ran MiXCR on the multiplex PCR reads; one entry per CDR3 protein. This sample has roughly 380,000 distinct CDR3 sequences, with about 13% found just once. Sequencing used blood. The source of these receptors is a woman between 18 and 30 years old with Graves' hyperthyroidism. The CDR3 runs from the conserved cysteine through the conserved F or W. The D gene is left open where the match is weak. The size entry is marked missing in some rows and otherwise reads once, few, many or a size class.

v_call: TRBV19
j_call: TRBJ1-5
d_call: -
clone_size: many
cdr3_nt: TGTGCCAGTAGTATAGATGTCGGGGGCTCCAATCAGCCCCAGCATTTT
cdr3_aa: CASSIDVGGSNQPQHF

v_call: TRBV25-1
j_call: TRBJ2-1
d_call: TRBD2
clone_size: -
cdr3_nt: TGTGCCAGCAGTGAAGTCAGCGGGAGTGGTAATGAGCAGTTCTTC
cdr3_aa: CASSEVSGSGNEQFF

v_call: TRBV7-8
j_call: TRBJ2-2
d_call: -
clone_size: -
cdr3_nt: TGTGCCAGCAGCTCGACTTTTTTGGAGCTGTTTTTT
cdr3_aa: CASSSTFLELFF

v_call: TRBV6-1
j_call: TRBJ1-3
d_call: -
clone_size: -
cdr3_nt: TGTGCCAGCAGACCACCCGCCCCGGACCTGGGAAATGGAAACACCATATATTTT
cdr3_aa: CASRPPAPDLGNGNTIYF

v_call: TRBV28
j_call: TRBJ2-4
d_call: TRBD2
clone_size: -
cdr3_nt: TGTGCCAGCAGTTTGTATAGCGGGAGGCTAGCCAAAAACATTCAGTACTTC
cdr3_aa: CASSLYSGRLAKNIQYF

v_call: TRBV2
j_call: TRBJ1-5
d_call: -
clone_size: many
cdr3_nt: TGTGCCAGCAGTGACGGGTATAGCAATCAGCCCCAGCATTTT
cdr3_aa: CASSDGYSNQPQHF

v_call: TRBV7-3
j_call: TRBJ2-2
d_call: -
clone_size: -
cdr3_nt: TGTGCCAGCAGCGGCAGCCGGGACGGAGGGGCCGGGGAGCTGTTTTTT
cdr3_aa: CASSGSRDGGAGELFF

v_call: TRBV5-1
j_call: TRBJ1-1
d_call: -
clone_size: -
cdr3_nt: TGCGCCAGCAGCTTAAGAGGAGACAGCGAATCTTTCTTT
cdr3_aa: CASSLRGDSESFF

v_call: TRBV12-5
j_call: TRBJ1-3
d_call: -
clone_size: many
cdr3_nt: TGTGCTAGTGGTATCCTATGGGACTCGAGCTCTGGAAACACCATATATTTT
cdr3_aa: CASGILWDSSSGNTIYF

v_call: TRBV4-3
j_call: TRBJ2-1
d_call: -
clone_size: few
cdr3_nt: TGCGCCAGCAGCCAAGATTACGGTAATGAGCAGTTCTTC
cdr3_aa: CASSQDYGNEQFF

v_call: TRBV5-4
j_call: TRBJ2-5
d_call: -
clone_size: many
cdr3_nt: TGTGCCAGCAGCTTGGCCAATGTGGGAGCGGGAGAGACCCAGTACTTC
cdr3_aa: CASSLANVGAGETQYF

v_call: TRBV9
j_call: TRBJ2-1
d_call: TRBD1
clone_size: -
cdr3_nt: TGTGCCAGCAGCCCGGGACAGGCCTCCTACAATGAGCAGTTCTTC
cdr3_aa: CASSPGQASYNEQFF

v_call: TRBV20-1
j_call: TRBJ2-7
d_call: TRBD1
clone_size: many
cdr3_nt: TGCAGTGCTAGAGACTGGGGGACAGGGGGCTACGAGCAGTACTTC
cdr3_aa: CSARDWGTGGYEQYF

v_call: TRBV15
j_call: TRBJ1-5
d_call: -
clone_size: few
cdr3_nt: TGTGCCACCAGCAGAGATTTGTCGTGGGGGGGGGGTCCCAATCAGCCCCAGCATTTT
cdr3_aa: CATSRDLSWGGGPNQPQHF

v_call: TRBV7-2
j_call: TRBJ2-5
d_call: TRBD1
clone_size: many
cdr3_nt: TGTGCCAGCAGCTTACCGGAGAAGGGGGCAAGGCGGCAAGAGACCCAGTACTTC
cdr3_aa: CASSLPEKGARRQETQYF

v_call: TRBV7-8
j_call: TRBJ1-5
d_call: -
clone_size: few
cdr3_nt: TGTGCCAGCAGCTTAGAGACACAGTTTAATCAGCCCCAGCATTTT
cdr3_aa: CASSLETQFNQPQHF

v_call: TRBV5-6
j_call: TRBJ2-7
d_call: -
clone_size: -
cdr3_nt: TGTGCCAGCAGCTTGAGGAGGGAAGCGTTCGAGCAGTACTTC
cdr3_aa: CASSLRREAFEQYF

v_call: TRBV7-9
j_call: TRBJ2-3
d_call: TRBD2
clone_size: many
cdr3_nt: TGTGCCAGCAGCTTGGGCCTAGCGGGAGTTCCTAGCACAGATACGCAGTATTTT
cdr3_aa: CASSLGLAGVPSTDTQYF

v_call: TRBV2
j_call: TRBJ1-1
d_call: -
clone_size: -
cdr3_nt: TGTGCCAGCAGTGAAGCGGCTGAGAACACTGAAGCTTTCTTT
cdr3_aa: CASSEAAENTEAFF

v_call: TRBV6-2/TRBV6-3
j_call: TRBJ2-1
d_call: TRBD2
clone_size: many
cdr3_nt: TGTGCCAGCAGTTACAGGCTAGCGGGTGCGAGACCCTACAATGAGCAGTTCTTC
cdr3_aa: CASSYRLAGARPYNEQFF

v_call: TRBV5-1
j_call: TRBJ1-2
d_call: -
clone_size: -
cdr3_nt: TGCGCCAGCAGCTTGGATTTCGTCCGGGTTGGGAACTATGGCTACACCTTC
cdr3_aa: CASSLDFVRVGNYGYTF

v_call: TRBV10-3
j_call: TRBJ2-3
d_call: -
clone_size: -
cdr3_nt: TGTGCCATCAGTGAATCAGCAGATACGCAGTATTTT
cdr3_aa: CAISESADTQYF

v_call: TRBV12-5
j_call: TRBJ2-7
d_call: TRBD1
clone_size: -
cdr3_nt: TGTGCTAGTGGTACTGGACAGGGAACCTACGAGCAGTACTTC
cdr3_aa: CASGTGQGTYEQYF

v_call: TRBV7-9
j_call: TRBJ2-2
d_call: -
clone_size: many
cdr3_nt: TGTGCCAGCAGCTTGAACAGGGAAACCGGGGAGCTGTTTTTT
cdr3_aa: CASSLNRETGELFF

v_call: TRBV12-3/TRBV12-4
j_call: TRBJ2-7
d_call: -
clone_size: many
cdr3_nt: TGTGCCAGCAGTTTAGTGGCGGCGCCCTACGAGCAGTACTTC
cdr3_aa: CASSLVAAPYEQYF

v_call: TRBV2
j_call: TRBJ1-2
d_call: -
clone_size: many
cdr3_nt: TGTGCCAGCAGCCGTACCCTTGGCTACACCTTC
cdr3_aa: CASSRTLGYTF